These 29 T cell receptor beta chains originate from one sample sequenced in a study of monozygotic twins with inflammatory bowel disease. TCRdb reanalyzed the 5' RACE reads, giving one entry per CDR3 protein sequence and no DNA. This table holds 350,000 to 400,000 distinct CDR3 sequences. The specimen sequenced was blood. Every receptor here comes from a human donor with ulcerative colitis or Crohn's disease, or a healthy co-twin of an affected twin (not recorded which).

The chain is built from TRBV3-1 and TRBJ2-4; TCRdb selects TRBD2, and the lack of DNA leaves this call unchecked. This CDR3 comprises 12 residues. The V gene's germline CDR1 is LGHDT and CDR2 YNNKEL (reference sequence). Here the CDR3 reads CASSQDFRRGGF.

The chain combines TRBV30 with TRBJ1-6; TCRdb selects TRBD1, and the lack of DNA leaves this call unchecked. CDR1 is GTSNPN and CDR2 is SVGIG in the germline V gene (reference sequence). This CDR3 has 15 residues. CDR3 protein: CAWSQPGTGDSPLHF.

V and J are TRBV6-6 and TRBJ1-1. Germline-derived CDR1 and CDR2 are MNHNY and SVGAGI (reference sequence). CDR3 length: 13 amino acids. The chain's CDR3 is CASSDGPNTEAFF.

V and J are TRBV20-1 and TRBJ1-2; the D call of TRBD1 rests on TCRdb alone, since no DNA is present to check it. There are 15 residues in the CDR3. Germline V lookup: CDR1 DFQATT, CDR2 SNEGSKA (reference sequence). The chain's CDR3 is CSARERDRGVSGYTF.

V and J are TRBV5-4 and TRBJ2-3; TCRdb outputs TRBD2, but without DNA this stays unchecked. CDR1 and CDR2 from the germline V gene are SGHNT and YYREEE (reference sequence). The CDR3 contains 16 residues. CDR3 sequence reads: CASSLKLAGDTDTQYF.

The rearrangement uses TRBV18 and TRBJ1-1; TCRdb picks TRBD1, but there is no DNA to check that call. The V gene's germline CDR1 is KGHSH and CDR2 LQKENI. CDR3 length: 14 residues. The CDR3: CASSKGQGSTEAFF.

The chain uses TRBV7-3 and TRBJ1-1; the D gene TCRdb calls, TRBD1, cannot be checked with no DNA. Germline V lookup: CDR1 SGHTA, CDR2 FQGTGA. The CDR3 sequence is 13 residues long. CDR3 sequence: CASSKQGIGEAFF.

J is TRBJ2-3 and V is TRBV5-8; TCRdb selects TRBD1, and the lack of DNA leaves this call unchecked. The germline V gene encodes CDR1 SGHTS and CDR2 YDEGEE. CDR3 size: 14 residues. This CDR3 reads CASSLGTIQDTQYF.

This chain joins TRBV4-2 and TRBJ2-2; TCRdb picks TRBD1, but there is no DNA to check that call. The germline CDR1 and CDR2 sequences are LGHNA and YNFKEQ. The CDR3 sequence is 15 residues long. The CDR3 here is CASSQPGQGTGELFF.

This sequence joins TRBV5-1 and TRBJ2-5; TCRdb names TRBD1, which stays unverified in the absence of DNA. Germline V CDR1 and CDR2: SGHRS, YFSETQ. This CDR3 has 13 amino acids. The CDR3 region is CASSYGGEETQYF.

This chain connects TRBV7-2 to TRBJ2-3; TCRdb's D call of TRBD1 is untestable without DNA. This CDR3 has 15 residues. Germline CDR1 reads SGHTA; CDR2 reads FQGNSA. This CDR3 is CASSLQGGAGDTQYF.

CDR3 protein: CSVEGLDLNEQFF. V gene TRBV29-1 combines with J gene TRBJ2-1. This CDR3 is built from 13 residues. The germline V gene encodes CDR1 SQVTM and CDR2 ANQGSEA.

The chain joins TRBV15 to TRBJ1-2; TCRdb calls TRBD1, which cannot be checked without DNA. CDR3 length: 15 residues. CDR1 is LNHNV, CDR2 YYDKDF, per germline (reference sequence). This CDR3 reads CATSRSDRNHYGYTF.

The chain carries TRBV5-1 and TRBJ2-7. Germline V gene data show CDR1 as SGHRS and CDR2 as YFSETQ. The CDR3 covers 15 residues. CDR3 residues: CASSLVVQSSYEQYF.

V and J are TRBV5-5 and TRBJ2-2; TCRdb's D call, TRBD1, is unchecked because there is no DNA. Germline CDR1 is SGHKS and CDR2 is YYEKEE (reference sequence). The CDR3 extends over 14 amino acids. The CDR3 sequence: CASSVGQGAQMLFF.

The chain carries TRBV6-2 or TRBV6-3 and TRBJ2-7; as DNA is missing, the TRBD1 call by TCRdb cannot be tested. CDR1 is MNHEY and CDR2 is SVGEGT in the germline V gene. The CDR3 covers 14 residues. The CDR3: CASSYSPAGREQYF.

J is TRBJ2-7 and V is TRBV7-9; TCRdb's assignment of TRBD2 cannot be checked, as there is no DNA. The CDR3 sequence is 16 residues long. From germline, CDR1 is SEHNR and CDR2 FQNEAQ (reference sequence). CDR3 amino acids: CASSLAGGLGDYEQYF.

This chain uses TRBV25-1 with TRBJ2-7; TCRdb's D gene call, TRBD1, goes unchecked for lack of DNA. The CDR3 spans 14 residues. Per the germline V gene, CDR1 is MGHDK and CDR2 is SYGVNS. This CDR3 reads CASSESVRGNEQYF.

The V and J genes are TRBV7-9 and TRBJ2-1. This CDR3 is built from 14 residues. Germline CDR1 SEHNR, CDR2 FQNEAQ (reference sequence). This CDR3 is CASSLARVVTEQFF.

The CDR3 reads CASSPRRTDTDTQYF. The gene calls are TRBV7-2 and TRBJ2-3. The CDR3 is 15 amino acids. Germline V lookup: CDR1 SGHTA, CDR2 FQGNSA.

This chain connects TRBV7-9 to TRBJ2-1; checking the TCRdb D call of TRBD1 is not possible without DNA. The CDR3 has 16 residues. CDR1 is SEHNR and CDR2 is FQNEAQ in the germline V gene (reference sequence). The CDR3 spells CASCSPGTGTTNEQFF.

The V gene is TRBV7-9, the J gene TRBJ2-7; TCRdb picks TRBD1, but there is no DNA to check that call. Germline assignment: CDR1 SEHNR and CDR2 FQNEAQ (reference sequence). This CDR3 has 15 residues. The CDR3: CASSSRGGGMDEQYF.

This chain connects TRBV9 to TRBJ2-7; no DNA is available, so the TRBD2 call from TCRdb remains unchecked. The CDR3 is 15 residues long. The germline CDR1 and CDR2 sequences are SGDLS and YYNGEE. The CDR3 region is CASSVDLAYSYEQYF.

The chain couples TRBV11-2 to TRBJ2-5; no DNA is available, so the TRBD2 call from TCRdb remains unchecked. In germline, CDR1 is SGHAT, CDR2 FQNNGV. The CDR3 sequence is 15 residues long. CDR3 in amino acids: CASSWRLRGQETQYF.

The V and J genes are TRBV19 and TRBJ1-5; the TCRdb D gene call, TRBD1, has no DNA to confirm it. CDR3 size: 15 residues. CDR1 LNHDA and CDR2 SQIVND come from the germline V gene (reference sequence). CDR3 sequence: CASSISKEGYQPQHF.

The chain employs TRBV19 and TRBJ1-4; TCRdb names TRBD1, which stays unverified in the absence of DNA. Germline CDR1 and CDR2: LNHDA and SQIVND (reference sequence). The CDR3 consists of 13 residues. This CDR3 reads CATAGTGLEKLFF.

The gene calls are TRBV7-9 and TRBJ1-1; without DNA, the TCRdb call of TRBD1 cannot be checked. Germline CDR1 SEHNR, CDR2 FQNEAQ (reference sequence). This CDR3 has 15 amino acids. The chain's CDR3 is CATPAPGRMNTEAFF. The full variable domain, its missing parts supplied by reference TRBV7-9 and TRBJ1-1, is DTGVSQNPRHKITKRGQNVTFRCDPISEHNRLYWYRQTLGQGPEFLTYFQNEAQLEKSRLLSDRFSAERPKGSFSTLEIQRTEQGDSAMYLCATPAPGRMNTEAFFGQGTRLTVV.

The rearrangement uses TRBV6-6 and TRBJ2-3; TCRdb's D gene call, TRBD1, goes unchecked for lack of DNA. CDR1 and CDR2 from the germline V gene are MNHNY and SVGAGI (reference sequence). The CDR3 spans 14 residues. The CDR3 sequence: CASSDRGGADTQYF.

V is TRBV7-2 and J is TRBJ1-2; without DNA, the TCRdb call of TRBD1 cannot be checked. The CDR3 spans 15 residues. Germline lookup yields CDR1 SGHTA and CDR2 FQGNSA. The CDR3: CASSLWSGGDYGYTF.